Below, 18 T cell receptor beta chains from the same sample are listed, as sequenced in a study of blood T cells in healthy people across ages. A second roughly 6 to 12 cycle PCR used barcoded and J-beta primers. One entry per CDR3 protein, called by TCRdb with MiXCR from the 5' RACE reads. The data hold roughly 800,000 distinct CDR3 sequences, with roughly 64% observed a single time. Sample: blood. Receptors originate from a man in his thirties or forties in good health.

V usage is TRBV20-1 and J usage is TRBJ1-2; no firm D call. The length of the CDR3 is 12 residues. CDR1 and CDR2 from the germline V gene are DFQATT and SNEGSKA (reference sequence). The V gene lost 1 base and the J gene lost 5 bases, with 8 bases spanning the gap. The DNA of the CDR3 is TGCAGTGCTAGAGGGCAGCCGTATGGCTACACCTTC. Translating it yields CSARGQPYGYTF.

This clonotype was seen only a few times. V is TRBV4-3 and J is TRBJ2-5, with D maybe TRBD1 (6 bases). CDR3 size: 16 residues. Trimming removed 0 bases at V and 11 bases at J, with 22 bases between. Germline V gives CDR1 LGHNA, CDR2 YSLEER. The CDR3 nucleotides read TGCGCCAGCAGCCAAGATCCCTCTTCTAGGGACAATGAGCAGTACTTC. This translates into CASSQDPSSRDNEQYF.

The chain has TRBV11-2 and TRBJ2-7; D gene ambiguous. The J call could be wrong; TRBJ2-5 is a better fit for the DNA end. The CDR3 spans 15 residues. Germline V gene data show CDR1 as SGHAT and CDR2 as FQNNGV. The DNA of the CDR3 is TGTGCCAGCAGCTTAGAGGCGGCACGGTCTCGGACCCAGTACTTC. Amino acids: CASSLEAARSRTQYF.

This chain uses TRBV7-2 with TRBJ1-4, with D possibly TRBD1 on 5 matching bases. Germline assignment: CDR1 SGHTA and CDR2 FQGNSA. The CDR3 loop spans 14 amino acids. V lost 7 bases and J 3 bases, leaving 12 bases between the germline ends. The CDR3 DNA is TGTGCCAGCACACGGGGGTTGTCTAATGAAAAACTGTTTTTT. Its translation: CASTRGLSNEKLFF.

This clonotype was counted a few times. The V and J genes are TRBV27 and TRBJ2-6; D call uncertain. In germline, CDR1 is MNHEY, CDR2 SMNVEV (reference sequence). V lost 7 bases, J lost 0 bases, and 10 bases lay in between. The CDR3 runs to 15 residues. The chain's CDR3 is CASTALGSGANVLTF. CDR3 in DNA: TGTGCCAGCACCGCCCTCGGCTCTGGGGCCAACGTCCTGACTTTC.

In this sample, this clonotype turned up a few times. The chain joins TRBV20-1 to TRBJ2-3, with D possibly TRBD2 on 5 matching bases. CDR1 is DFQATT, CDR2 SNEGSKA, per germline (reference sequence). This CDR3 has 13 residues. CDR3 nucleotides: TGCAGCGGGGTCGACCCTAGCACAGATACGCAGTATTTT. It yields the protein CSGVDPSTDTQYF.

This clonotype has only a few counts. V is TRBV25-1 and J is TRBJ2-7, with unresolved D. Trimming shortened V by 3 bases and J by 0 bases, and 6 bases separated the two germline ends. This CDR3 has 13 amino acids. Looked up from germline, CDR1 is MGHDK and CDR2 is SYGVNS. CDR3 DNA sequence: TGTGCCAGCAGTGAGGTCCCCTCCTACGAGCAGTACTTC. Encoded protein: CASSEVPSYEQYF.

V is TRBV5-1 and J is TRBJ2-5; D not resolved. The CDR3 extends over 14 amino acids. With 4 bases removed from V and 1 base from J, the gap between germline ends came to 11 bases. Germline lookup yields CDR1 SGHRS and CDR2 YFSETQ. CDR3 residues: CASSVALFQETQYF. In DNA, the CDR3 is TGCGCCAGCAGCGTGGCCCTATTCCAAGAGACCCAGTACTTC.

The V call is TRBV7-2, the J call TRBJ2-7; TRBD1 aligns across 9 bases. Germline V lookup: CDR1 SGHTA, CDR2 FQGNSA. Trimming took 5 bases from V and 7 from J; bases not matched to a gene: 12. This CDR3 region has 15 residues. The CDR3 region has the DNA TGTGCCAGCAGCCCACAGGGGGCCGGCTCTGGAGAGCAGTACTTC. The encoded protein is CASSPQGAGSGEQYF.

There are many counts of this clonotype. The V call is TRBV2, the J call TRBJ1-6; D call uncertain. The CDR3 covers 14 residues. Trimming left V 4 bases short and J 5 bases short, with 9 bases between. CDR1 and CDR2 from the germline V gene are SNHLY and FYNNEI. The CDR3 DNA reads TGTGCCAGCAGTGGTCTTCGGGATAATTCACCCCTCCACTTT. It specifies CASSGLRDNSPLHF.

CDR3 nucleotide sequence: TGTGCCAGCAGTTTAAGGGGCAGGGCCCGTGGCAATGAGCAGTTCTTC. The encoded protein is CASSLRGRARGNEQFF. The rearrangement uses TRBV12-3 or TRBV12-4 and TRBJ2-1; possibly TRBD1 for D (5 bases). CDR3 size: 16 residues. Trimming removed 2 bases at V and 6 bases at J, with 17 bases between.

This clonotype is a singleton in its sample. The chain joins TRBV7-9 to TRBJ2-2; D is possibly TRBD1 or TRBD2 (5 bases each). The V gene lost 7 bases and the J gene lost 0 bases, with 21 bases spanning the gap. The CDR3 sequence is 18 residues long. Per the germline V gene, CDR1 is SEHNR and CDR2 is FQNEAQ (reference sequence). CDR3 in amino acids: CASTEGGTASANTGELFF. The CDR3 coding sequence is TGTGCCAGCACCGAAGGTGGGACGGCAAGCGCGAACACCGGGGAGCTGTTTTTT. The complete variable domain, with remaining parts taken from reference TRBV7-9 and TRBJ2-2, reads DTGVSQNPRHKITKRGQNVTFRCDPISEHNRLYWYRQTLGQGPEFLTYFQNEAQLEKSRLLSDRFSAERPKGSFSTLEIQRTEQGDSAMYLCASTEGGTASANTGELFFGEGSRLTVL.

The rearrangement links TRBV20-1 to TRBJ2-7; TRBD1 is a possible D gene (5 bases). Germline CDR1 is DFQATT and CDR2 is SNEGSKA (reference sequence). Trimming stripped 4 bases from V and 0 bases from J, with 16 bases between. The CDR3 spans 15 residues. CDR3 DNA sequence: TGCAGTGCTACCCAGGGCCGGGCCCCCTCCTACGAGCAGTACTTC. Its protein is CSATQGRAPSYEQYF.

V usage is TRBV29-1 and J usage is TRBJ2-2, with D unclear. CDR3 length: 12 residues. Germline CDR1 reads SQVTM; CDR2 reads ANQGSEA. V was shortened by 4 bases and J by 0 bases, with 3 bases between the two germline ends. This CDR3 reads CSVASNTGELFF. CDR3 nucleotides: TGCAGCGTTGCCTCGAACACCGGGGAGCTGTTTTTT.

The chain joins TRBV7-2 to TRBJ2-2; 7 positions agree with TRBD1. CDR1 and CDR2 from the germline V gene are SGHTA and FQGNSA. With V trimmed by 5 bases and J by 2 bases, 8 bases remained unmatched. The CDR3 has 16 amino acids. The CDR3 is CASSRATGPNTGELFF. The DNA of the CDR3 is TGTGCCAGCAGCCGTGCGACAGGGCCCAACACCGGGGAGCTGTTTTTT.

The V call is TRBV19, the J call TRBJ1-1; D uncertain. CDR1 LNHDA and CDR2 SQIVND come from the germline V gene (reference sequence). Trimming removed 2 bases at V and 5 bases at J, with 21 bases between. The length of the CDR3 is 17 residues. The CDR3 is CASSIIPRAVSGTEAFF. CDR3 DNA sequence: TGTGCCAGTAGTATAATTCCCCGGGCAGTCTCTGGTACTGAAGCTTTCTTT. Filled out from reference TRBV19 and TRBJ1-1, the complete variable domain reads DGGITQSPKYLFRKEGQNVTLSCEQNLNHDAMYWYRQDPGQGLRLIYYSQIVNDFQKGDIAEGYSVSREKKESFPLTVTSAQKNPTAFYLCASSIIPRAVSGTEAFFGQGTRLTVV.

In nucleotides, the CDR3 is TGTGCCAGCAGACGGACTAGCGGGAGGAGATACGAGCAGTACTTC. This sequence encodes CASRRTSGRRYEQYF. The J gene is TRBJ2-4, the V gene TRBV6-5; 14 positions match TRBD2. The J call may be wrong; the DNA end is better matched by TRBJ2-7. The CDR3 loop spans 15 amino acids. Looked up from germline, CDR1 is MNHEY and CDR2 is SVGAGI.

The V call is TRBV27, the J call TRBJ2-6; D is unclear. The CDR3 extends over 17 amino acids. Trimming shortened V by 4 bases and J by 0 bases, and 13 bases separated the two germline ends. Germline values: CDR1 MNHEY, CDR2 SMNVEV (reference sequence). In nucleotides, the CDR3 is TGTGCCAGCAGTTCGATGATGACCCTCTCTGGGGCCAACGTCCTGACTTTC. Translated, it gives CASSSMMTLSGANVLTF.